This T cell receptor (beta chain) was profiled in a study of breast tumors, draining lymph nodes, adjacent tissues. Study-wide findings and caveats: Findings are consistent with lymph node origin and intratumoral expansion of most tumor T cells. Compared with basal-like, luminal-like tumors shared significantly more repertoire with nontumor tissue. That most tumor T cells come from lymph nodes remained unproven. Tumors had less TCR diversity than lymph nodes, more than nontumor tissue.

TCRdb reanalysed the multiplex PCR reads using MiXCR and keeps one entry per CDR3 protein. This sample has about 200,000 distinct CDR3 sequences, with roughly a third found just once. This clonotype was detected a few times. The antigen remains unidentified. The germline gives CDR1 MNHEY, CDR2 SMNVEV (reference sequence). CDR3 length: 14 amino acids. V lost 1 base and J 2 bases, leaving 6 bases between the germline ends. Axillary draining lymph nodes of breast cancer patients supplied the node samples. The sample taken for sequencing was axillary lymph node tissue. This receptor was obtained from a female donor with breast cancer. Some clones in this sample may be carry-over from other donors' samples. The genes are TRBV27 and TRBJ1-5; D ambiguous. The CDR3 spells CASSLFKGNQPQHF. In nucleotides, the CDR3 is TGTGCCAGCAGTTTATTCAAGGGCAATCAGCCCCAGCATTTT.